This entry lists 16 T cell receptor beta chains sequenced from one sample in a study of response to subunit inactivated influenza vaccine. TCRdb processed the RT-PCR reads anew with MiXCR; each CDR3 protein has one entry. This repertoire shows around 850,000 distinct CDR3 sequences, about 18% found once; its top ten account for about 11%. Sample: PBMCs from blood, taken 5 days after vaccination. The receptors come from a man aged 50 to 60 who received an inactivated influenza vaccine.

This clonotype was recorded a few times. This chain connects TRBV11-2 to TRBJ2-7; D might be TRBD1 (6 bases). CDR3 length equals 18 residues. The germline V gene has CDR1 SGHAT and CDR2 FQNNGV. Trimming took off 5 bases at V and 0 bases at J, with 23 bases between the two ends. CDR3 amino acids: CASSDATSGTSGSYEQYF. Written as DNA, the CDR3 is TGTGCCAGCAGCGATGCAACATCCGGGACATCTGGCTCCTACGAGCAGTACTTC.

The chain has TRBV18 and TRBJ1-2; D uncertain. Germline V gene data show CDR1 as KGHSH and CDR2 as LQKENI. The V end was cut by 5 bases, the J end by 4 bases, with 17 bases between. CDR3 length: 15 residues. The CDR3 region has the DNA TGTGCCAGCTCAAAACAGAATTGGCAGGCCTATGGCTACACCTTC. Its protein is CASSKQNWQAYGYTF.

CDR3 residues: CASSLRGGNTGELFF. CDR3 DNA sequence: TGTGCCAGCAGTTTACGTGGGGGGAACACCGGGGAGCTGTTTTTT. The rearrangement joins TRBV12-3 or TRBV12-4 to TRBJ2-2, with D possibly being TRBD1 or TRBD2 (5 bases each). The CDR3 loop spans 15 amino acids. Trimming removed 2 bases at V and 1 base at J, with 8 bases between.

V is TRBV12-3 or TRBV12-4 and J is TRBJ1-5; D is unresolved. Trimming took 2 bases from V and 0 from J, leaving 8 bases between them. The CDR3 is 15 residues long. The CDR3 is CASSLMESSNQPQHF. The CDR3 nucleotides are TGTGCCAGCAGTTTAATGGAGAGTAGCAATCAGCCCCAGCATTTT.

The chain carries TRBV29-1 and TRBJ2-7; D is undetermined. Trimming stripped 7 bases from V and 1 base from J, with 8 bases between. The CDR3 runs 11 residues. Germline V gives CDR1 SQVTM, CDR2 ANQGSEA. Written as DNA, the CDR3 is TGCAGCGCGACACGTTCCTACGAGCAGTACTTC. Translation gives CSATRSYEQYF.

The rearrangement links TRBV25-1 to TRBJ1-6, with D maybe TRBD1 (5 bases). Germline lookup yields CDR1 MGHDK and CDR2 SYGVNS. The CDR3 is made up of 11 amino acids. V shed 8 bases and J shed 14 bases, with 13 bases lying between them. CDR3 bases: TGTGCCAGCGAGGGGTACCTGACCCTCCACTTT. It encodes CASEGYLTLHF.

This clonotype was seen only once. The chain joins TRBV20-1 to TRBJ2-5; TRBD1 matches 8 bases. CDR3 length equals 16 residues. Per the germline V gene, CDR1 is DFQATT and CDR2 is SNEGSKA (reference sequence). The ends lost 2 bases at V and 5 bases at J; junction bases unmatched: 13. In nucleotides, the CDR3 is TGCAGTGCTAGAAGTTTTCAGGGGGCTAATCGGGAGACCCAGTACTTC. It is translated as CSARSFQGANRETQYF.

The chain employs TRBV27 and TRBJ2-5; 12 bases match TRBD2. This CDR3 region has 15 residues. V was pared by 6 bases and J by 2 bases, with 4 bases of the junction left unmatched. CDR1 is MNHEY and CDR2 is SMNVEV in the germline V gene (reference sequence). CDR3 DNA: TGTGCCAGCAGACTCGGGACTAGCGGGCAAGAGACCCAGTACTTC. This codes for CASRLGTSGQETQYF.

J is TRBJ2-1 and V is TRBV11-1; 13 bases are a match to TRBD2. Losses at the gene ends were 2 bases for V and 8 bases for J; bases not matched to a gene: 12. The germline gives CDR1 SGHAT, CDR2 FQDESV (reference sequence). This CDR3 spans 18 amino acids. CDR3 amino acids: CASSLPGLLAGGPHEQFF. DNA for the CDR3: TGTGCCAGCAGCTTACCTGGGCTACTAGCGGGAGGGCCCCATGAGCAGTTCTTC.

This chain uses TRBV16 with TRBJ2-3; no clear D. V lost 0 bases to trimming and J lost 2 bases, with 9 bases between them. The CDR3 is 15 amino acids. Looked up from germline, CDR1 is KGHSY and CDR2 is FQNENV. The CDR3 reads CASSQSRTSTDTQYF. CDR3 nucleotide sequence: TGTGCCAGCAGCCAATCTCGCACTTCCACAGATACGCAGTATTTT.

The table lists this clonotype with a few counts. J is TRBJ2-2 and V is TRBV12-3 or TRBV12-4; tentatively, D is TRBD1 (5 bases). V was clipped by 2 bases and J by 4 bases, with 11 bases between them. The CDR3 contains 15 residues. CDR3 sequence (DNA): TGTGCCAGCAGTTTACATGGGGCAGGCACCGGGGAGCTGTTTTTT. Amino acids: CASSLHGAGTGELFF.

This clonotype was detected a few times. This chain uses TRBV7-2 with TRBJ1-6; D unresolved. The CDR3 runs to 15 residues. Germline V CDR1 and CDR2: SGHTA, FQGNSA. V lost 5 bases, J lost 2 bases, and 10 bases lay in between. The CDR3: CASSLEGTYNSPLHF. The CDR3 DNA sequence: TGTGCCAGCAGCCTCGAGGGTACCTATAATTCACCCCTCCACTTT.

This clonotype was seen only a few times. V is TRBV7-2 and J is TRBJ1-2, with TRBD1 identical over 9 bases. With 4 bases clipped from V and 7 bases from J, the junction kept 7 bases outside the gene matches. Germline V CDR1 and CDR2: SGHTA, FQGNSA. The CDR3 is made up of 14 amino acids. The CDR3 nucleotides read TGTGCCAGCAGCTCATGGACAGGGGAGGCTGGCTACACCTTC. The encoded protein is CASSSWTGEAGYTF.

The rearrangement uses TRBV29-1 and TRBJ2-5, with D perhaps matching TRBD1 (6 bases). Germline V gene sequence: CDR1 SQVTM, CDR2 ANQGSEA. V was trimmed by 3 bases and J by 1 base, leaving 12 bases between them. This CDR3 is built from 14 residues. CDR3 sequence: CSVEAQGRQETQYF. In DNA, the CDR3 is TGCAGCGTTGAGGCCCAGGGGCGCCAAGAGACCCAGTACTTC.

This clonotype was counted a few times. The chain is built from TRBV7-9 and TRBJ1-2, with D perhaps TRBD1 (6 bases). Germline CDR1 reads SEHNR; CDR2 reads FQNEAQ (reference sequence). CDR3 length equals 15 residues. Between the trimmed V and J ends, which lost 3 bases and 4 bases, there was a span of 15 bases. Here the CDR3 DNA reads TGTGCCAGCAGCTTCCATATGGGGGCCGGCTATGGCTACACCTTC. The encoded protein is CASSFHMGAGYGYTF.

The V gene is TRBV4-3, the J gene TRBJ2-7; no clear D. This CDR3 has 14 residues. V dropped 3 bases and J dropped 1 base, with 10 bases sitting between them. The germline gives CDR1 LGHNA, CDR2 YSLEER. CDR3 amino acids: CASSQSWQSYEQYF. Here the CDR3 DNA reads TGCGCCAGCAGCCAGTCCTGGCAATCCTACGAGCAGTACTTC.